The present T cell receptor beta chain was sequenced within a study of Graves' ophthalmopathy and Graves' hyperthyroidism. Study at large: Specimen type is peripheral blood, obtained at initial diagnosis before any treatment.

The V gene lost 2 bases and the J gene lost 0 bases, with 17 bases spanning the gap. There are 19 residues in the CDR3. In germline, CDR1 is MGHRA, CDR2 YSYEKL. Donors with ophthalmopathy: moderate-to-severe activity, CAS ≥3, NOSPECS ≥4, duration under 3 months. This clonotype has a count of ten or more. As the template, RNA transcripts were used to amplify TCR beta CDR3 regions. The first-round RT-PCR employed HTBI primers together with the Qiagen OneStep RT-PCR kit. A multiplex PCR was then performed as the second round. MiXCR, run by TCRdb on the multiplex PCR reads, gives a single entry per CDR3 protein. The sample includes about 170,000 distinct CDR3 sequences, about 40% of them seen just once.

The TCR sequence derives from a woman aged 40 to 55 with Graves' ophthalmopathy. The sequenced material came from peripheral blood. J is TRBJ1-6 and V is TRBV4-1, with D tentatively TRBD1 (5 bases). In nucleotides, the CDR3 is TGCGCCAGCAGCCAAAAGGGACTTACTCCGAGCTCCTATAATTCACCCCTCCACTTT. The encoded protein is CASSQKGLTPSSYNSPLHF.